This T cell receptor beta chain was identified in a study of T cells after yellow fever vaccination. V was cut by 6 bases and J by 1 base, with 10 bases left in between. Germline loops: CDR1 MNHEY, CDR2 SVGAGI. The CDR3 length is 14 residues. From the 5' RACE reads, TCRdb called clonotypes with MiXCR, one entry per CDR3 protein. The repertoire holds a few hundred thousand distinct CDR3 sequences, with roughly 4% as singletons. This clonotype was picked up a small number of times. This sequence joins TRBV6-5 and TRBJ1-3; D might be TRBD1 (5 bases). Specimen: PBMCs, collected on the day of the yellow fever booster vaccination. The origin of this receptor is a man between 18 and 35 years old who received the YFV17D yellow fever vaccine. The CDR3 DNA sequence: TGTGCCAGCAGCTCAGGGTGGTCTGGAAACACCATATATTTT. Its protein product is CASSSGWSGNTIYF.